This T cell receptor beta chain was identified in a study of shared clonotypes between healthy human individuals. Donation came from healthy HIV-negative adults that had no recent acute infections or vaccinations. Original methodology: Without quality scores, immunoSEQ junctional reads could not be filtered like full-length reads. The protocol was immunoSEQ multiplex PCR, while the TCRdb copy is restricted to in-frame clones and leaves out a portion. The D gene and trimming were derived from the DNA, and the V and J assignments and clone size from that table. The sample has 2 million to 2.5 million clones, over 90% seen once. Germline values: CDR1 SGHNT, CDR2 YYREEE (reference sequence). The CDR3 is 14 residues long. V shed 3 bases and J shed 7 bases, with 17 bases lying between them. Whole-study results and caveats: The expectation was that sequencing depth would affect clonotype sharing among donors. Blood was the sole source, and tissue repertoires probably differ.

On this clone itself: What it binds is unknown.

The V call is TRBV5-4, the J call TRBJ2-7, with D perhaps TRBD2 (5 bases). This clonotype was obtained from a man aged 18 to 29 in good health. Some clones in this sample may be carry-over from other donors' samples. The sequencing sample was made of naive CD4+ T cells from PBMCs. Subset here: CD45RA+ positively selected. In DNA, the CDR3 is TGTGCCAGCAGCTCGCGGAGCGGTGTGGGGGAGCAGTACTTC. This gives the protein CASSSRSGVGEQYF.